The clone carrying this T cell receptor (beta chain) was observed once. Its antigen is currently unknown. The same CDR3 can be traced to other DNA sequences in this sample. Memory CD4+ cells were the fraction left after CD45RA+ naive selection. The sample belongs to a study of shared clonotypes between healthy human individuals. Produced via immunoSEQ multiplex PCR; TCRdb's table is partial and in-frame only. The sample has around 2.3 million clones, 90% to 96% seen once; the top ten hold around 0.13%. In germline, CDR1 is MDHEN, CDR2 SYDVKM. The CDR3 loop spans 13 amino acids. V shed 8 bases and J shed 6 bases, with 15 bases lying between them. Study results and caveats: Collection of samples was limited to blood; tissue repertoires likely differ.

Sequencing input: naive CD4+ T cells sorted from blood. Subset given: CD45RA+ positively selected. The rearrangement links TRBV28 to TRBJ2-3, with D tentatively TRBD1 (7 bases). The receptor was derived from a man younger than 30 in good health. CDR3: CASSSGGRDTQYF. In DNA form, the CDR3 reads TGTGCCAGCTCCTCAGGGGGGCGCGATACGCAGTATTTT. Supplemented by reference TRBV28 and TRBJ2-3, the full variable domain reads DVKVTQSSRYLVKRTGEKVFLECVQDMDHENMFWYRQDPGLGLRLIYFSYDVKMKEKGDIPEGYSVSREKKERFSLILESASTNQTSMYLCASSSGGRDTQYFGPGTRLTVL.